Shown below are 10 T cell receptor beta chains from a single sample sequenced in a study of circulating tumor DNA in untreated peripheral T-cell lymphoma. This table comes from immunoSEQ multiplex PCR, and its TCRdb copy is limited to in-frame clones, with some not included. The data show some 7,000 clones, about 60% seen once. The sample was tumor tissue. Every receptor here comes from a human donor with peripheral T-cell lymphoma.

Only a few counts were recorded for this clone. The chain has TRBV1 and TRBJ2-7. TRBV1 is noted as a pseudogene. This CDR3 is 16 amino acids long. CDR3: CASSQEHTIGPYEQYF. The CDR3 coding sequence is TGCGCCAGCAGCCAAGAACATACTATCGGGCCATACGAGCAGTACTTC.

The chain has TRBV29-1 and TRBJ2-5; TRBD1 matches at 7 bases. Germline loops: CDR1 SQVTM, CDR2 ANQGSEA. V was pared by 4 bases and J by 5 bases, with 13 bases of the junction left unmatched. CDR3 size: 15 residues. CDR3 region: CSVVSFDRDFETQYF. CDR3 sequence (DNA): TGCAGCGTTGTAAGTTTCGACAGGGATTTTGAGACCCAGTACTTC.

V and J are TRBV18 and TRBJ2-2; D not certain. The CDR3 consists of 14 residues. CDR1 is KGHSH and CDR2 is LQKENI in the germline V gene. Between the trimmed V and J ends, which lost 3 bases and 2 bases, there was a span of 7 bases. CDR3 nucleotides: TGTGCCAGCTCACCGCCTACCAACACCGGGGAGCTGTTTTTT. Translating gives CASSPPTNTGELFF.

The CDR3 sequence is CASRELGYGNSPLHF. The CDR3 bases are TGTGCCAGCAGAGAATTGGGTTATGGGAATTCACCCCTCCACTTT. The chain links TRBV6-8 to TRBJ1-6; D remains ambiguous. The CDR3 spans 15 residues. Germline values: CDR1 MNHGY, CDR2 SAAAGT. Deletions cut 6 bases from V and 7 bases from J, with 16 bases between.

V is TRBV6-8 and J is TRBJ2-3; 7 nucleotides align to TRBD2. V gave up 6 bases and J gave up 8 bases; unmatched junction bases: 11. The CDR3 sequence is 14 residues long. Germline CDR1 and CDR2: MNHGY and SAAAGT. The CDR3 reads CASSFTPRGGTQYF. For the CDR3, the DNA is TGTGCCAGCAGCTTCACGCCCCGCGGGGGTACGCAGTATTTT.

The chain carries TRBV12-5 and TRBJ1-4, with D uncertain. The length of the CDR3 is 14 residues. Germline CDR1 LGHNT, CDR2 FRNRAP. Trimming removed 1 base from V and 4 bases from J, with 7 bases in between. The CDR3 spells CASGLGQDNEKLFF. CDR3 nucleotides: TGTGCTAGTGGTTTGGGACAAGATAATGAAAAACTGTTTTTT.

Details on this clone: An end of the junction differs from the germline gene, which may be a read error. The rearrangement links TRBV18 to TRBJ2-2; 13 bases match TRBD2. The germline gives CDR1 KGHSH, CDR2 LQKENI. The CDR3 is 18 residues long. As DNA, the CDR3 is TGTGCCAACTCACCACCTGGACTAGCGGGGGCGAACACCGGGGAGCTGTTTTTT. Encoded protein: CANSPPGLAGANTGELFF.

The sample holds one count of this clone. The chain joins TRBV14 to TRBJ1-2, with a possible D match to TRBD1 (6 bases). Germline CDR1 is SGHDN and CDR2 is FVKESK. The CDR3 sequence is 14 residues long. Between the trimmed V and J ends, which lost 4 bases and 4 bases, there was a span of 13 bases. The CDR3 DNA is TGTGCCAGCAGCCCGGGACAAAACATCTATGGCTACACCTTC. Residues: CASSPGQNIYGYTF. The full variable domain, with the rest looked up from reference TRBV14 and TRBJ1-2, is EAGVTQFPSHSVIEKGQTVTLRCDPISGHDNLYWYRRVMGKEIKFLLHFVKESKQDESGMPNNRFLAERTGGTYSTLKVQPAELEDSGVYFCASSPGQNIYGYTFGSGTRLTVV.

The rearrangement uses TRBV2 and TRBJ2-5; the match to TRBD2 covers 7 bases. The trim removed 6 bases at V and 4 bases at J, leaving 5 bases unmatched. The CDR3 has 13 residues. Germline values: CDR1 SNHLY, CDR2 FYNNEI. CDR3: CASRTGTTETQYF. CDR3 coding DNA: TGTGCCAGCAGAACCGGGACTACAGAGACCCAGTACTTC. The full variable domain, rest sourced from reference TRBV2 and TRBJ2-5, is EPEVTQTPSHQVTQMGQEVILRCVPISNHLYFYWYRQILGQKVEFLVSFYNNEISEKSEIFDDQFSVERPDGSNFTLKIRSTKLEDSAMYFCASRTGTTETQYFGPGTRLLVL.

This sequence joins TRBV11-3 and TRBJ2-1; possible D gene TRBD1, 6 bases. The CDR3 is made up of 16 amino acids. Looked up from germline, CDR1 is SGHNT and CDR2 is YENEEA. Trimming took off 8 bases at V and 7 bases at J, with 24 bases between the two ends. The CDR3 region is CASCDGAGTRLNEQFF. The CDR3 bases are TGTGCCAGCTGTGATGGGGCCGGGACAAGGCTGAATGAGCAGTTCTTC.